The sequence of this T cell receptor (beta chain) was determined in a study of blood T cell repertoires in COVID-19. In the study overall: Whether acute or convalescent, the COVID-19 samples came from the United States, Italy and Spain. T cells, B-cell-depleted T cells, or PBMCs provided the cDNA or gDNA that served as material.

Authors' data handling: Reference gene primer amplification yielded estimated nucleated cell counts. Profiling relied on immunoSEQ multiplex PCR, and the TCRdb table lists in-frame clones only, not all of them. That table is the source of V, J and clone size, and D and trimming were worked out from the DNA. The sample has over 200,000 clones, roughly 84% seen once. Germline assignment: CDR1 SGHDT and CDR2 YYEEEE. V shed 1 base and J shed 4 bases, with 6 bases lying between them. This CDR3 has 13 residues. The chain carries TRBV5-6 and TRBJ1-3; D remains unclear. The sample taken for sequencing was peripheral blood. The TCR was taken from a man between 40 and 49 years old with active or convalescent COVID-19. CDR3 sequence: CASSLTSGNTIYF. For the CDR3, the DNA is TGTGCCAGCAGCTTGACATCCGGAAACACCATATATTTT.